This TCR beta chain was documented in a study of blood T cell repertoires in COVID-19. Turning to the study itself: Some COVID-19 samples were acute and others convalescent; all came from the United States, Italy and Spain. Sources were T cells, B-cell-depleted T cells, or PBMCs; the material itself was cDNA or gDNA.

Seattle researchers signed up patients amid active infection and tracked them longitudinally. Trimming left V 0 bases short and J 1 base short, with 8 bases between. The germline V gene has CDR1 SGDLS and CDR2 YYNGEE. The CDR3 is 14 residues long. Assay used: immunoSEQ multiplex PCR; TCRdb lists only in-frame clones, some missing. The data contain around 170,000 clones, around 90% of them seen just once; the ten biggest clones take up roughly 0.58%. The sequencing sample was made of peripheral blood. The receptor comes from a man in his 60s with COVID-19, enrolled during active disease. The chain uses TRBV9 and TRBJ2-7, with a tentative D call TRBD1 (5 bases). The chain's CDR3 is CASSVVGHSYEQYF. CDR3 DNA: TGTGCCAGCAGCGTAGTTGGACATTCCTACGAGCAGTACTTC.